This is a list of T cell receptor beta chains from one sample in a study of sequential checkpoint blockade in melanoma. Measured with immunoSEQ multiplex PCR; TCRdb has only the in-frame clones, and not every one. The data contain 2,500 or so clones, more than 13% of them singletons. The sequences come from tumor tissue (inferred from file names), collected from a patient given nivolumab and ipilimumab in sequence. These receptors were collected from a human donor with melanoma. The CDR3 runs from the conserved cysteine through the conserved F or W. The order of the fields is V gene, J gene, D gene, clone size, CDR3 protein, CDR3 DNA. D genes are given only for firm matches. A clone size is listed for some rows: how often the clone was seen (once, few, many), or a class if it is expanded.

TRBV18	TRBJ2-3	.	.	CASSPEANTDTQYF	TGTGCCAGCTCACCAGAGGCAAACACAGATACGCAGTATTTT
TRBV19	TRBJ2-7	TRBD1	once	CASSLGQSTYEQYF	TGTGCCAGTAGTTTGGGACAGTCCACCTACGAGCAGTACTTC
TRBV23-1	TRBJ2-1	.	medium-sized	CASSFGWGNEQFF	TGCGCCAGCAGTTTTGGCTGGGGTAATGAGCAGTTCTTC
TRBV29-1	TRBJ1-2	.	.	CSVEERIYGYTF	TGCAGCGTTGAAGAACGGATCTATGGCTACACCTTC
TRBV6-8	TRBJ2-1	TRBD2	.	CASKGTSGGTYNEQFF	TGTGCCAGCAAGGGGACTAGCGGGGGGACCTACAATGAGCAGTTCTTC
TRBV6-7	TRBJ1-1	.	few	CASSLGTEAFF	TGTGCCAGCAGTCTGGGTACTGAAGCTTTCTTT
TRBV19	TRBJ2-3	.	.	CASGVGPSTDTQYF	TGTGCCAGTGGGGTCGGGCCGAGCACAGATACGCAGTATTTT
TRBV11-3	TRBJ2-5	TRBD2	many	CASSLGVLAAQTQYF	TGTGCCAGCAGCTTAGGCGTACTAGCGGCCCAGACCCAGTACTTC
TRBV19	TRBJ2-2	TRBD1	few	CASSLQGAGTGELFF	TGTGCCAGTAGCTTGCAGGGGGCAGGCACCGGGGAGCTGTTTTTT
TRBV11-3	TRBJ1-6	.	many	CASSPDVRGSPLHF	TGTGCCAGCAGCCCCGACGTACGGGGGTCACCCCTCCACTTT
TRBV19	TRBJ1-6	TRBD1	few	CASSIDRTGGNSPLHF	TGTGCCAGTAGTATAGACCGGACAGGGGGTAACTCACCCCTCCACTTT
TRBV12-5	TRBJ2-3	TRBD1	few	CASGRTGLTDTQYF	TGTGCTAGTGGTCGGACAGGGCTCACAGATACGCAGTATTTT
TRBV5-1	TRBJ2-5	TRBD2	.	CASSLRSGGTQETQYF	TGCGCCAGCAGCTTGAGGTCGGGAGGTACACAAGAGACCCAGTACTTC
TRBV15	TRBJ2-1	TRBD1	.	CATSQPGTEANEQFF	TGTGCCACCTCCCAGCCAGGGACAGAGGCCAATGAGCAGTTCTTC
TRBV6-8	TRBJ1-6	TRBD1	medium-sized	CASSYTTGTAYNSPLHF	TGTGCCAGCAGTTACACGACCGGGACAGCCTATAATTCACCCCTCCACTTT
TRBV19	TRBJ1-5	TRBD1	few	CASRSTGFSNQPQHF	TGTGCCAGTAGATCGACAGGGTTTAGCAATCAGCCCCAGCATTTT
TRBV12-5	TRBJ2-1	.	.	CASGPDKRPWGEQFF	TGTGCTAGTGGCCCCGATAAACGCCCTTGGGGGGAGCAGTTCTTC
TRBV11-3	TRBJ2-7	.	many	CASTTGAGAKSGEQYF	TGTGCCAGCACTACTGGGGCGGGGGCCAAGTCTGGCGAGCAGTACTTC
TRBV5-1	TRBJ2-5	TRBD1	.	CASSPRTGSLGTQYF	TGCGCCAGCAGCCCCAGGACAGGCTCGTTAGGAACCCAGTACTTC
TRBV29-1	TRBJ2-1	.	.	CSVEYRASYNEQFF	TGCAGCGTTGAATACAGGGCCTCCTACAATGAGCAGTTCTTC
TRBV11-3	TRBJ2-7	.	medium-sized	CASSLGQGLLYEQYF	TGTGCCAGCAGCTTGGGCCAGGGGTTATTATACGAGCAGTACTTC
TRBV11-3	TRBJ1-4	TRBD1	medium-sized	CASSPLGRQGYEKLFF	TGTGCCAGCAGCCCGCTAGGCAGACAGGGTTATGAAAAACTGTTTTTT
TRBV6-8	TRBJ2-5	TRBD2	medium-sized	CASSYSGTSETQYF	TGTGCCAGCAGTTACTCAGGGACTAGCGAGACCCAGTACTTC
TRBV11-3	TRBJ1-5	.	large	CASSLGGLGNQPQHF	TGTGCCAGCAGCCTCGGGGGGCTCGGCAATCAGCCCCAGCATTTT
TRBV9	TRBJ1-6	.	few	CASSEQGHSPLHF	TGTGCCAGCAGCGAGCAGGGACATTCACCCCTCCACTTT
TRBV6-8	TRBJ2-1	TRBD2	few	CASSGGSSYNEQFF	TGTGCCAGCAGCGGGGGGAGCTCCTACAATGAGCAGTTCTTC
TRBV11-3	TRBJ2-3	TRBD2	few	CASTSGGATDTQYF	TGTGCCAGCACTAGCGGGGGGGCGACAGATACGCAGTATTTT
TRBV19	TRBJ1-1	.	.	CASSMWGTNTEAFF	TGTGCCAGTAGTATGTGGGGGACGAACACTGAAGCTTTCTTT
TRBV6-8	TRBJ1-1	TRBD1	few	CASTGQGGGTEAFF	TGTGCCAGCACCGGACAGGGAGGGGGAACTGAAGCTTTCTTT
TRBV6-8	TRBJ1-1	TRBD1	medium-sized	CASSGGDRGNTEAFF	TGTGCCAGCAGTGGGGGTGACAGGGGGAACACTGAAGCTTTCTTT
TRBV18	TRBJ1-1	.	few	CASSPQGSNTEAFF	TGTGCCAGCTCACCACAGGGGTCGAACACTGAAGCTTTCTTT
TRBV6-8	TRBJ1-6	.	few	CASSSHLRARNSPLHF	TGTGCCAGCAGTTCCCATCTCAGGGCACGTAATTCACCCCTCCACTTT
TRBV6-8	TRBJ1-3	.	medium-sized	CASKDPTGNTIYF	TGTGCCAGCAAGGACCCCACTGGAAACACCATATATTTT
TRBV11-3	TRBJ1-2	TRBD1	many	CASRDPRRDRGNYGYTF	TGTGCCAGCAGGGATCCTCGTAGGGACAGGGGTAACTATGGCTACACCTTC
TRBV19	TRBJ1-6	.	.	CASSKGGRDDSPLHF	TGTGCCAGTAGTAAGGGGGGACGGGACGATTCACCCCTCCACTTT
TRBV9	TRBJ2-7	TRBD1	medium-sized	CASSVAEGAGEQYF	TGTGCCAGCAGCGTAGCAGAGGGGGCGGGCGAGCAGTACTTC
TRBV6-8	TRBJ2-7	.	medium-sized	CASSDSGPNEQYF	TGTGCCAGCAGTGATTCAGGCCCCAACGAGCAGTACTTC
TRBV19	TRBJ1-6	.	.	CASTSLVSNSPLHF	TGTGCCAGTACCTCATTGGTTAGTAACTCACCCCTCCACTTT
TRBV6-1	TRBJ1-5	.	.	CASSEGQGIQPQHF	TGTGCCAGCAGTGAAGGGCAAGGGATTCAGCCCCAGCATTTT
TRBV6-8	TRBJ2-2	.	.	CASSYRTDNTGELFF	TGTGCCAGCAGTTACAGGACGGACAACACCGGGGAGCTGTTTTTT
TRBV5-1	TRBJ1-1	TRBD1	.	CASSLATGLYTEAFF	TGCGCCAGCAGCTTGGCGACAGGGCTGTACACTGAAGCTTTCTTT
TRBV10-3	TRBJ1-2	TRBD1	few	CAISEQQGSGYGYTF	TGTGCCATCAGTGAGCAACAGGGGAGCGGCTATGGCTACACCTTC
TRBV12-5	TRBJ2-5	.	.	CASGQAGGTLQETQYF	TGTGCTAGTGGCCAAGCTGGCGGCACCCTCCAAGAGACCCAGTACTTC
TRBV6-8	TRBJ1-3	.	few	CASSPGLGAGNTIYF	TGTGCCAGCAGCCCCGGTCTGGGGGCGGGAAACACCATATATTTT
TRBV19	TRBJ1-2	.	.	CASSSPGEDYGYTF	TGTGCCAGTAGTTCGCCTGGAGAGGACTATGGCTACACCTTC
TRBV19	TRBJ2-1	.	.	CASRQVGSYNEQFF	TGTGCCAGTAGGCAAGTAGGGTCCTACAATGAGCAGTTCTTC
TRBV6-8	TRBJ2-7	.	.	CASGGGLHEQYF	TGTGCCAGCGGGGGGGGGCTCCACGAGCAGTACTTC
TRBV11-3	TRBJ2-7	.	few	CASSLGGLIYEQYF	TGTGCCAGCAGCTTGGGGGGTCTAATCTACGAGCAGTACTTC
TRBV11-3	TRBJ1-2	TRBD1	many	CASSLGQAGGYGYTF	TGTGCCAGCAGCCTCGGACAGGCCGGCGGCTATGGCTACACCTTC